This note documents a single TCR beta chain sequence. There are 14 residues in the CDR3. CDR1 and CDR2 (germline): SGHAT, FQNNGV. Trimming removed 4 bases at V and 0 bases at J, with 10 bases between. Sampling times: baseline, cycle 4 day 1, cycle 7 day 1. The sample belongs to a study of OX40 agonist ivuxolimab in advanced cancers. Clones were read by immunoSEQ multiplex PCR, and TCRdb kept only the in-frame ones, dropping some. This sample carries under 150,000 clones, about 92% of them seen once, and the ten largest clones take over 0.8%. This chain connects TRBV11-2 to TRBJ2-7; D remains unclear. The sequenced sample was CD4+ or CD8+ T cells sorted from blood, obtained in a trial of the OX40 agonist ivuxolimab. This TCR derives from an adult with an advanced solid tumor such as melanoma, head and neck, liver or kidney cancer. CDR3: CASSSPRDSYEQYF. The CDR3 DNA is TGTGCCAGCAGCTCACCACGCGACTCCTACGAGCAGTACTTC.